A single sample gave rise to the 30 T cell receptor beta chains below, sequenced in a study of radiation and T cells in renal cell carcinoma. Time point denoted: blood 2 weeks post-SBRT. The sample's treatment: 15 Gy SBRT to primary tumor, nephrectomy 4 weeks later. The assay was immunoSEQ multiplex PCR, and TCRdb's table has in-frame clones only and misses some. There are approximately 120,000 clones in the sample; 81% occur only once, and around 6.1% lies in the top ten. Material: blood, obtained from a patient whose treatment included radiotherapy and nephrectomy. These receptors came from a man aged 50-60 years with renal cell carcinoma.

Only one count was recorded for this clone. This chain joins TRBV27 and TRBJ2-7, with D perhaps TRBD1 (5 bases). Trimming removed 3 bases at V and 5 bases at J, with 11 bases between. The CDR3 length is 13 residues. CDR1 and CDR2 from the germline V gene are MNHEY and SMNVEV (reference sequence). CDR3 sequence: CASSFQGSHEQYF. The DNA of the CDR3 is TGTGCCAGCAGTTTTCAGGGTAGCCACGAGCAGTACTTC.

Here the CDR3 DNA reads TGTGCCAGCAGTGGAAGGCTCGATACCTACGAGCAGTACTTC. This sequence encodes CASSGRLDTYEQYF. The V gene is TRBV9, the J gene TRBJ2-7; D not certain. V lost 5 bases to trimming and J lost 2 bases, with 14 bases between them. Per the germline V gene, CDR1 is SGDLS and CDR2 is YYNGEE. There are 14 residues in the CDR3.

The chain couples TRBV9 to TRBJ2-5; 11 positions agree with TRBD1. The V and J ends lost 4 bases and 5 bases, in that order; junction bases with no gene match: 10. This CDR3 is built from 16 residues. Germline loops: CDR1 SGDLS, CDR2 YYNGEE. This chain's CDR3 is CASSSSGTGGWETQYF. The CDR3 coding sequence is TGTGCCAGCAGCTCTTCAGGGACAGGGGGTTGGGAGACCCAGTACTTC.

This rearrangement joins TRBV30 to TRBJ2-5; D call uncertain. The assigned J gene may be wrong: the sequence end matches TRBJ2-7 better. Germline V gene lookup returns CDR1 GTSNPN and CDR2 SVGIG (reference sequence). The CDR3 is made up of 16 amino acids. CDR3 DNA sequence: TGTGCCTGGAGTCCGATCATCCCATCAATTACCTACGAGCAGTACTTC. This encodes CAWSPIIPSITYEQYF.

V and J are TRBV30 and TRBJ2-7; D uncertain. V lost 0 bases to trimming and J lost 0 bases, with 9 bases between them. The V gene's germline CDR1 is GTSNPN and CDR2 SVGIG (reference sequence). This CDR3 contains 14 residues. The CDR3 spells CAWSVIDDSYEQYF. In DNA form, the CDR3 reads TGTGCCTGGAGTGTAATTGACGACTCCTACGAGCAGTACTTC.

Points on this clone: This sample also contains other DNA sequences that code for the same CDR3. CDR3 sequence reads: CATSALLNTEAFF. The CDR3 DNA follows: TGTGCCACCTCAGCACTCCTGAACACTGAAGCTTTCTTT. The chain couples TRBV2 to TRBJ1-1, with D unresolved. Per the germline V gene, CDR1 is SNHLY and CDR2 is FYNNEI. The CDR3 sequence is 13 residues long. V lost 10 bases to trimming and J lost 0 bases, with 12 bases between them.

This clone was seen a single time. The chain carries TRBV14 and TRBJ2-3; D gene ambiguous. Germline V CDR1 and CDR2: SGHDN, FVKESK. Trimming pared 1 base from V and 6 bases from J, leaving 8 bases between. The CDR3 totals 13 residues. The CDR3 sequence: CASSQARLDTQYF. The DNA for the CDR3 is TGTGCCAGCAGCCAAGCCAGGCTGGATACGCAGTATTTT.

This clone was picked up a small number of times. The rearrangement uses TRBV7-2 and TRBJ2-1, with D unclear. V was pared by 5 bases and J by 6 bases, with 5 bases between. Germline V gene sequence: CDR1 SGHTA, CDR2 FQGNSA. This CDR3 contains 11 residues. The DNA for the CDR3 is TGTGCCAGCAGCCCCGCCAATGAGCAGTTCTTC. Encoded protein: CASSPANEQFF.

The chain recombines TRBV7-9 with TRBJ1-2; 10 positions match TRBD1. The CDR3 extends over 14 amino acids. Germline V CDR1 and CDR2: SEHNR, FQNEAQ (reference sequence). V dropped 5 bases and J dropped 6; count of bases not matched to a gene: 6. In DNA, the CDR3 is TGTGCCAGCAGCATGCGGGACAGGGGAAATGGCTACACCTTC. Its translation: CASSMRDRGNGYTF.

This chain uses TRBV7-2 with TRBJ2-1; 7 bases fit TRBD2. The ends lost 5 bases at V and 0 bases at J; junction bases unmatched: 10. This CDR3 comprises 17 residues. Germline loops: CDR1 SGHTA, CDR2 FQGNSA. CDR3 amino acids: CASSPGLGRSSYNEQFF. The CDR3 nucleotides read TGTGCCAGCAGCCCCGGACTAGGGAGGAGCTCCTACAATGAGCAGTTCTTC.

With respect to this clone: Additional DNA sequences in this sample encode the identical CDR3. The V gene is TRBV28, the J gene TRBJ2-7; 10 bases line up with TRBD2. V lost 2 bases and J lost 6; bases outside the gene matches: 4. The CDR3 extends over 14 amino acids. Germline V gives CDR1 MDHEN, CDR2 SYDVKM. The CDR3, as DNA: TGTGCCAGCAGTTTAGCTAGCGGGAGAGGCGAGCAGTACTTC. Translating it yields CASSLASGRGEQYF.

This clone was seen only once. The genes are TRBV5-1 and TRBJ2-2; D could derive from TRBD1 or TRBD2 (6 bases each). CDR1 SGHRS and CDR2 YFSETQ come from the germline V gene. This CDR3 has 15 residues. V was clipped by 2 bases and J by 2 bases, with 10 bases between them. CDR3 sequence (DNA): TGCGCCAGCAGCTTTGGAGGGGGAAACACCGGGGAGCTGTTTTTT. Translating it yields CASSFGGGNTGELFF.

The chain links TRBV4-2 to TRBJ1-5; weak D call: TRBD1 (5 bases). The CDR3 consists of 16 residues. Trimming cost V 2 bases and J 7 bases, with 18 bases left between them. In germline, CDR1 is LGHNA, CDR2 YNFKEQ. CDR3 in DNA: TGTGCCAGCAGCCAAATGGACGGTGCGGACAAACAGCCCCAGCATTTT. Amino acids: CASSQMDGADKQPQHF.

This chain links TRBV2 with TRBJ2-7; a possible D gene is TRBD1 (5 bases). This CDR3 has 13 residues. Looked up from germline, CDR1 is SNHLY and CDR2 is FYNNEI. The V and J ends lost 2 bases and 12 bases respectively, with 17 bases between them. CDR3 bases: TGTGCCAGCAGTGAAATAAGACAGAAGGTTTGGTACTTC. This sequence encodes CASSEIRQKVWYF. The entire variable domain, with the rest obtained from reference TRBV2 and TRBJ2-7, is as follows: EPEVTQTPSHQVTQMGQEVILRCVPISNHLYFYWYRQILGQKVEFLVSFYNNEISEKSEIFDDQFSVERPDGSNFTLKIRSTKLEDSAMYFCASSEIRQKVWYFGPGTRLTVT.

The genes are TRBV30 and TRBJ1-1; the D is unclear. Germline V gives CDR1 GTSNPN, CDR2 SVGIG (reference sequence). This CDR3 comprises 13 residues. V was cut by 1 base and J by 4 bases, with 10 bases left in between. The CDR3 coding sequence is TGTGCCTGGAGTGCGGGTCTGATCACTGAAGCTTTCTTT. It is translated as CAWSAGLITEAFF.

V and J are TRBV12-2 and TRBJ1-5; TRBD1 is taken as the D call from the table, unchecked against the DNA. TRBV12-2 is listed as a pseudogene. This CDR3 spans 15 amino acids. The CDR3 loop is CASRLICRTVLPQHF. The CDR3 DNA follows: TGTGCAAGTCGCTTAATTTGTCGTACAGTATTGCCCCAGCATTTT.

This clone appeared a single time. CDR3 residues: CASSLLAGGETQYF. The CDR3, as DNA: TGTGCCAGCAGTCTGCTTGCGGGGGGGGAAACGCAGTACTTC. V is TRBV6-5 and J is TRBJ2-7, with TRBD2 matching 9 bases. V dropped 5 bases and J dropped 9; count of bases not matched to a gene: 11. This CDR3 contains 14 residues. In germline, CDR1 is MNHEY, CDR2 SVGAGI.

This rearrangement joins TRBV5-6 to TRBJ2-7; TRBD2 agrees at 8 bases. This CDR3 has 15 amino acids. V trimming: 0 bases; J trimming: 2 bases; junction bases outside the gene matches: 4. Germline CDR1 is SGHDT and CDR2 is YYEEEE. CDR3 bases: TGTGCCAGCAGCTTGGACGGGAGGGCCGCCTACGAGCAGTACTTC. It encodes CASSLDGRAAYEQYF.

V is TRBV9 and J is TRBJ2-4; 7 bases fit TRBD2. V gave up 0 bases and J gave up 8 bases; unmatched junction bases: 5. The germline V gene has CDR1 SGDLS and CDR2 YYNGEE. There are 14 residues in the CDR3. The CDR3, as DNA: TGTGCCAGCAGCGTAGACGGACTAGGGGACATTCAGTACTTC. This sequence encodes CASSVDGLGDIQYF.

The CDR3 here is CASSPRRSAYEQYF. The CDR3 DNA sequence: TGTGCCAGCAGTCCCCGACGGAGCGCCTACGAGCAGTACTTC. The chain links TRBV27 to TRBJ2-7; D uncertain. The CDR3 is 14 residues long. With 5 bases removed from V and 2 bases from J, the gap between germline ends came to 13 bases. The germline V gene encodes CDR1 MNHEY and CDR2 SMNVEV (reference sequence).

J is TRBJ2-5 and V is TRBV7-2, with unresolved D. The CDR3 has 14 amino acids. Between the trimmed V and J ends, which lost 6 bases and 0 bases, there was a span of 11 bases. Germline V gene sequence: CDR1 SGHTA, CDR2 FQGNSA. The CDR3 nucleotides are TGTGCCAGCAGTCCGACGTCATACCAAGAGACCCAGTACTTC. Translation gives CASSPTSYQETQYF.

This clone was observed once. The V gene is TRBV19, the J gene TRBJ2-7; TRBD1 matches 7 bases. Losses at the gene ends were 5 bases for V and 0 bases for J; bases not matched to a gene: 4. The CDR3 is made up of 14 amino acids. Germline loops: CDR1 LNHDA, CDR2 SQIVND (reference sequence). For the CDR3, the DNA is TGTGCCAGTAGTTTGGGGGACAGCTCCTACGAGCAGTACTTC. Protein product: CASSLGDSSYEQYF.

J is TRBJ1-5 and V is TRBV27; 10 bases map to TRBD1. CDR1 is MNHEY and CDR2 is SMNVEV in the germline V gene (reference sequence). Unmatched junction bases numbered 12, after V lost 5 bases and J lost 8 bases. This CDR3 is 16 amino acids long. CDR3 amino acids: CASSHVTGQGHKPQHF. CDR3 DNA: TGTGCCAGCAGTCATGTCACGGGACAGGGGCATAAGCCCCAGCATTTT.

The chain is built from TRBV6-4 and TRBJ2-1; tentatively, D is TRBD2 (6 bases). The CDR3 loop spans 13 amino acids. Looked up from germline, CDR1 is MRHNA and CDR2 is SNTAGT. Trimming removed 3 bases at V and 4 bases at J, with 7 bases between. CDR3 amino acids: CASSEGLYNEQFF. In DNA, the CDR3 is TGTGCCAGCAGTGAGGGACTTTACAATGAGCAGTTCTTC.

The V gene is TRBV11-2, the J gene TRBJ2-7; the match to TRBD2 covers 9 bases. The CDR3 has 15 amino acids. Germline V gene data show CDR1 as SGHAT and CDR2 as FQNNGV. V was clipped by 5 bases and J by 1 base; unmatched bases: 6. The CDR3 DNA follows: TGTGCCAGCAGCACCTTAGCGGGGGATTCCTACGAGCAGTACTTC. It specifies CASSTLAGDSYEQYF.

This clone was observed a single time. J is TRBJ1-4 and V is TRBV5-1; 7 bases map to TRBD1. The CDR3 length is 13 residues. V was clipped by 5 bases and J by 8 bases; unmatched bases: 6. The V gene's germline CDR1 is SGHRS and CDR2 YFSETQ. The CDR3 region has the DNA TGCGCCAGCAGAACAGGGGTAGGCGAAAAACTGTTTTTT. Protein product: CASRTGVGEKLFF.

The V call is TRBV25-1, the J call TRBJ1-2; D is unresolved. The CDR3 consists of 13 residues. CDR1 is MGHDK, CDR2 SYGVNS, per germline. V lost 1 base and J 0 bases, leaving 3 bases between the germline ends. CDR3 residues: CASSEWANYGYTF. The CDR3 DNA sequence: TGTGCCAGCAGTGAATGGGCTAACTATGGCTACACCTTC.

This clone was counted a few times. V and J are TRBV19 and TRBJ1-5; the match to TRBD1 covers 7 bases. CDR3 length: 14 amino acids. Germline CDR1 and CDR2: LNHDA and SQIVND (reference sequence). J gave up 5 bases and V 9 bases, and 10 bases lay outside the gene matches. The CDR3 sequence: CASDRTGRDQPQHF. The CDR3 DNA is TGTGCCAGCGACCGGACAGGAAGGGATCAGCCCCAGCATTTT.

The chain links TRBV5-1 to TRBJ2-7, with D possibly TRBD1 on 6 matching bases. The length of the CDR3 is 13 residues. Trimming left V 3 bases short and J 4 bases short, with 11 bases between. Germline CDR1 and CDR2: SGHRS and YFSETQ. As DNA, the CDR3 is TGCGCCAGCAGCTCGGACAGCCTATACGAGCAGTACTTC. The encoded protein is CASSSDSLYEQYF.

This clone was recorded once. DNA of the CDR3: TGTGCCAGCAGTCACGCCCAAGAGACCCAGTACTTC. Translating it yields CASSHAQETQYF. The chain is built from TRBV6-1 and TRBJ2-5; D is uncertain. CDR3 size: 12 residues. The V gene lost 5 bases and the J gene lost 1 base, with 5 bases spanning the gap. Germline V CDR1 and CDR2: MNHNS, SASEGT.